The rows below give T cell receptor beta chains drawn from one sample of a study of tumor-infiltrating lymphocytes in localized non-small cell lung cancer. Sequenced by immunoSEQ multiplex PCR; TCRdb stores in-frame clones only, minus some. The sample records under 20,000 clones, around 72% being singletons. The sample was lung tumor tissue. Receptors were obtained from a human donor with non-small cell lung cancer. The CDR3 runs from the conserved cysteine through the conserved F or W. The D gene is left open where the match is weak. Rows give clone size only sometimes, using once, few, many, or a class for an expanded clone.

D	size	V	J	DNA	CDR3
TRBD1	few	TRBV15	TRBJ1-2	TGTGCCACCAGCCCCCGGACGACAGGGGATGGCTACACCTTC	CATSPRTTGDGYTF
TRBD2	once	TRBV7-2	TRBJ2-6	TGTGCCAGCAGGGTGAGCGGGGGAGCTGGGGCCAACGTCCTGACTTTC	CASRVSGGAGANVLTF
.	.	TRBV4-3	TRBJ2-2	TGCGCCAGCAGCCAAGATCCCCCTTTTCATTGGAACCTCCACGGGGAGCTGTTTTTT	CASSQDPPFHWNLHGELFF
TRBD1	.	TRBV25-1	TRBJ2-3	TGTGCCAGCAGTAACCTGGGACAGGGGGGCACAGATACGCAGTATTTT	CASSNLGQGGTDTQYF
TRBD1	.	TRBV13	TRBJ2-7	TGTGCCAGCAGCTTAACCTCAGGGGGCGCAGGGTACGAGCAGTACTTC	CASSLTSGGAGYEQYF
TRBD1	.	TRBV29-1	TRBJ2-2	TGCAGCGTACCTAGACAGGGGAGGACCGGGGAGCTGTTTTTT	CSVPRQGRTGELFF
TRBD1	.	TRBV4-3	TRBJ2-2	TGCGCCAGCAGCCAAAAGGGACCATATTTCGGACAGGGGGACACCGGGGAGCTGTTTTTT	CASSQKGPYFGQGDTGELFF
TRBD2	few	TRBV7-9	TRBJ2-2	TGTGCCAGCAGCTTAAGGCTAGCGGGAACCGGGGAGCTGTTTTTT	CASSLRLAGTGELFF
.	.	TRBV19	TRBJ1-1	TGTGCCAGTAGTATTAACTCGGTCCAGGGGAACACTGAAGCTTTCTTT	CASSINSVQGNTEAFF
TRBD2	.	TRBV19	TRBJ2-7	TGTGCCAGTAGTATGGGGGGGACTAGCGGGAGAATGAACGACGAGCAGTACTTC	CASSMGGTSGRMNDEQYF
.	.	TRBV7-2	TRBJ2-2	TGTGCCAGCAGCCTAAGTCGGGGGTCGGCCGGGGAGCTGTTTTTT	CASSLSRGSAGELFF
.	.	TRBV2	TRBJ1-2	TGTGCCAGCAGGGCAGGTCTTTCTAACTATGGCTACACCTTC	CASRAGLSNYGYTF
.	.	TRBV7-6	TRBJ1-1	TGTGCCAGCAGCTTTTCGCCTGGACAGAACACTGAAGCTTTCTTT	CASSFSPGQNTEAFF
.	.	TRBV20-1	TRBJ2-3	TGCAGTGCTGCTGGAGATACGCAGTATTTT	CSAAGDTQYF
.	few	TRBV25-1	TRBJ2-3	TGTGCCAGCAGTGACTATAGCACAGATACGCAGTATTTT	CASSDYSTDTQYF
TRBD2	.	TRBV4-3	TRBJ2-7	TGCGCCAGCAGCCAAGAGTGGAAAAGCGGGAGACACGAGCAGTACTTC	CASSQEWKSGRHEQYF
.	once	TRBV20-1	TRBJ2-3	TGCAGGGCTGTCGGCGCAGATACGCAGTATTTT	CRAVGADTQYF
TRBD1	.	TRBV7-8	TRBJ1-2	TGTGCCAGCAGCTTAATCCGGGGACAGGGGCCGTCTAACTATGGCTACACCTTC	CASSLIRGQGPSNYGYTF
TRBD1	.	TRBV6-1	TRBJ1-3	TGTGCCAGCACACCAGGGGGCATAATTGGAAACACCATATATTTT	CASTPGGIIGNTIYF
TRBD1	.	TRBV18	TRBJ1-1	TGTGCCAGCTCCTCGGGACAGATAAACACTGAAGCTTTCTTT	CASSSGQINTEAFF
.	.	TRBV5-6	TRBJ1-6	TGTGCCAGCAGCTTGAGGCGGGCGGAGGGCGCCTATAATTCACCCCTCCACTTT	CASSLRRAEGAYNSPLHF
TRBD1	.	TRBV5-5	TRBJ1-6	TGTGCCAGCAGCTTGAGTACAGGGGGAAATTCACCCCTCCACTTT	CASSLSTGGNSPLHF
.	few	TRBV19	TRBJ2-6	TGTGCCAGTAGTATAACCGGTGGTGGCGGTGGGGCCAACGTCCTGACTTTC	CASSITGGGGGANVLTF
TRBD2	.	TRBV6-1	TRBJ2-7	TGTGCCAGCGTTCTTCTAGCGGGGGCGTACTACGAGCAGTACTTC	CASVLLAGAYYEQYF
.	.	TRBV2	TRBJ1-5	TGTGCCAGCAGTGTAGGAGGGGATCAGCCCCAGCATTTT	CASSVGGDQPQHF
TRBD2	once	TRBV6-5	TRBJ2-2	TGTGCCAGCAGTCCACTAGCGGGAGAGGCCGGGGAGCTGTTTTTT	CASSPLAGEAGELFF
.	.	TRBV28	TRBJ1-2	TGTGCCAGCAGTTTACCCAGGGACTATGGCTACACCTTC	CASSLPRDYGYTF
.	.	TRBV6-1	TRBJ2-7	TGTGCCAGCAGGGGACTCCAAATCTACGAGCAGTACTTC	CASRGLQIYEQYF
TRBD1	once	TRBV19	TRBJ1-6	TGTGCCAGTAGGGGAGACAGGGGAAATTCACCCCTCCACTTT	CASRGDRGNSPLHF
.	.	TRBV27	TRBJ1-1	TGTGCCAGCAGTTTGACCCCAGGGGAGGAAGCTTTCTTT	CASSLTPGEEAFF
TRBD2	.	TRBV11-3	TRBJ2-1	TGTGCCAGCAGCCCCCAATCGGGACTAGGAAGGAATGAGCAGTTCTTC	CASSPQSGLGRNEQFF